A single sample gave rise to the 18 T cell receptor beta chains below, sequenced in a study of cytomegalovirus exposure and HLA in healthy donors. Both 60 Vbeta primers and 13 Jbeta primers went into the PCR. Measured with immunoSEQ multiplex PCR; TCRdb has only the in-frame clones, and not every one. The sample includes about 140,000 clones, around 85% seen only once; the top ten take less than 1.5%. The specimen sequenced was PBMCs. Receptors were obtained from a female donor in good health and CMV-seronegative.

The rearrangement links TRBV11-3 to TRBJ2-5, with unresolved D. The CDR3 sequence is 13 residues long. Germline-derived CDR1 and CDR2 are SGHNT and YENEEA. V was clipped by 1 base and J by 2 bases, with 5 bases between them. CDR3 bases: TGTGCCAGCAGCTTAGGGCCACAAGAGACCCAGTACTTC. This gives the protein CASSLGPQETQYF.

This clone was picked up a small number of times. J is TRBJ2-7 and V is TRBV27; D call uncertain. V lost 6 bases and J 1 base, leaving 16 bases between the germline ends. The germline CDR1 and CDR2 sequences are MNHEY and SMNVEV (reference sequence). The CDR3 is 15 residues long. Here the CDR3 reads CASSISYAESYEQYF. CDR3 nucleotides: TGTGCCAGCAGCATCTCCTACGCGGAATCCTACGAGCAGTACTTC.

This clone was observed a single time. Its ends do not fully match the called genes, so a read error is possible. This chain links TRBV29-1 with TRBJ2-2, with 9 bases aligning to TRBD1. CDR3 length equals 16 residues. Germline CDR1 reads SQVTM; CDR2 reads ANQGSEA. CDR3 DNA sequence: TGCAGCGTCGTCCCGGGACAGGGTCGGAACATCGGGGAGCTGTTTTTT. This sequence encodes CSVVPGQGRNIGELFF.

The rearrangement joins TRBV7-8 to TRBJ1-1; possibly TRBD1 for D (5 bases). V was trimmed by 7 bases and J by 5 bases, leaving 17 bases between them. The CDR3 is 14 amino acids. Germline CDR1 SGHVS, CDR2 FQNEAQ. The CDR3 loop is CASTAGRQSTEAFF. CDR3 sequence (DNA): TGTGCCAGCACCGCGGGACGGCAAAGTACTGAAGCTTTCTTT.

This chain uses TRBV18 with TRBJ2-1, with 7 positions matching TRBD2. This CDR3 comprises 16 residues. Germline lookup yields CDR1 KGHSH and CDR2 LQKENI. V lost 0 bases to trimming and J lost 7 bases; unmatched junction nucleotides: 9. The CDR3 nucleotides are TGTGCCAGCTCACCACCGGGCAGACTAGCAGGAAATGAGCAGTTCTTC. Protein product: CASSPPGRLAGNEQFF.

This chain connects TRBV7-2 to TRBJ1-2, with unresolved D. The CDR3 loop spans 13 amino acids. Germline V gene lookup returns CDR1 SGHTA and CDR2 FQGNSA. V was cut by 1 base and J by 3 bases, with 6 bases left in between. CDR3 coding DNA: TGTGCCAGCAGCTTAGTATCGGACTATGGCTACACCTTC. Amino acid sequence: CASSLVSDYGYTF.

The V gene is TRBV6-6, the J gene TRBJ1-1; 9 nucleotides agree with TRBD1. V was pared by 4 bases and J by 2 bases, with 8 bases of the junction left unmatched. Germline assignment: CDR1 MNHNY and CDR2 SVGAGI (reference sequence). The CDR3 is 16 residues long. The CDR3 DNA sequence: TGTGCCAGCAGTTTACTCGCGGGACAGGGTAACACTGAAGCTTTCTTT. Protein sequence: CASSLLAGQGNTEAFF.

V usage is TRBV6-1 and J usage is TRBJ2-1, with TRBD1 as a possible D gene (5 bases). Germline CDR1 is MNHNS and CDR2 is SASEGT. V lost 1 base, J lost 0 bases, and 16 bases lay in between. This CDR3 comprises 18 residues. This chain's CDR3 is CASSEEGFGQSSYNEQFF. DNA of the CDR3: TGTGCCAGCAGTGAAGAAGGGTTTGGACAAAGCTCCTACAATGAGCAGTTCTTC.

This clone was seen more than once but under ten times. The chain uses TRBV27 and TRBJ2-7, with D possibly matching TRBD2 (6 bases). The CDR3 is 18 amino acids. CDR1 is MNHEY and CDR2 is SMNVEV in the germline V gene (reference sequence). V was clipped by 4 bases and J by 1 base, with 23 bases between them. CDR3 nucleotide sequence: TGTGCCAGCAGTTCCCGGCCCTCTGCTAGCGTACGGTCCTACGAGCAGTACTTC. Translated: CASSSRPSASVRSYEQYF.

The chain couples TRBV7-2 to TRBJ2-1; 8 bases map to TRBD2. The CDR3 extends over 14 amino acids. Trimming at V came to 1 base and at J to 10 bases, leaving 6 bases not matched to a gene. CDR1 is SGHTA, CDR2 FQGNSA, per germline. The CDR3 here is CASSLVGLVNEQFF. CDR3 nucleotides: TGTGCCAGCAGCTTAGTGGGACTAGTCAACGAGCAGTTCTTC.

This chain uses TRBV28 with TRBJ2-6, with 9 bases matching TRBD1. This CDR3 region has 22 residues. Germline values: CDR1 MDHEN, CDR2 SYDVKM. V lost 0 bases, J lost 4 bases, and 19 bases stayed unmatched. CDR3 DNA: TGTGCCAGCAGTTTATGGTTGGGACAGGGAGAATTCGGACGATCAGGGGCCAACGTCCTGACTTTC. It codes for CASSLWLGQGEFGRSGANVLTF.

The chain couples TRBV7-2 to TRBJ2-3; the match to TRBD2 covers 14 bases. This CDR3 has 16 residues. V trimming: 5 bases; J trimming: 5 bases; junction bases outside the gene matches: 6. Germline V gene lookup returns CDR1 SGHTA and CDR2 FQGNSA. Here the CDR3 reads CASSTGTSGSVDTQYF. CDR3 DNA sequence: TGTGCCAGCAGCACCGGGACTAGCGGGAGTGTAGATACGCAGTATTTT.

The chain uses TRBV4-2 and TRBJ2-1; 16 nucleotides line up with TRBD2. Germline-derived CDR1 and CDR2 are LGHNA and YNFKEQ. Trimming cost V 2 bases and J 10 bases; bases outside gene matches: 5. The CDR3 runs to 16 residues. The CDR3 DNA reads TGTGCCAGCAGCCAACAGGGACTAGCGGGAGGGGAAGAGCAGTTCTTC. Its protein product is CASSQQGLAGGEEQFF.

V usage is TRBV7-9 and J usage is TRBJ2-2, with D possibly being TRBD2 (6 bases). The CDR3 is made up of 14 amino acids. Per the germline V gene, CDR1 is SEHNR and CDR2 is FQNEAQ (reference sequence). V lost 7 bases and J lost 3, with 12 bases in between. The DNA for the CDR3 is TGTGCCAGCAACCGAGGGGAGGACACCGGGGAGCTGTTTTTT. Translating gives CASNRGEDTGELFF.

In DNA form, the CDR3 reads TGTGCCAGCAGGAGGGACAGTTACAATGAGCAGTTCTTC. The encoded protein is CASRRDSYNEQFF. V is TRBV14 and J is TRBJ2-1; 7 bases are a match to TRBD1. The length of the CDR3 is 13 residues. Trimming removed 6 bases from V and 4 bases from J; junction bases left unmatched: 3. CDR1 SGHDN and CDR2 FVKESK come from the germline V gene.

V gene TRBV6-6 combines with J gene TRBJ1-1; 8 positions agree with TRBD1. Trimming cost V 10 bases and J 1 base; bases outside gene matches: 11. This CDR3 region has 15 residues. Germline CDR1 reads MNHNY; CDR2 reads SVGAGI (reference sequence). Written as DNA, the CDR3 is TGTGCCACGAGCACCCGACAGGGGCAGAACACTGAAGCTTTCTTT. This encodes CATSTRQGQNTEAFF.

This chain joins TRBV30 and TRBJ2-3; TRBD2 might be the D (5 bases). V dropped 0 bases and J dropped 2 bases, with 12 bases sitting between them. The germline CDR1 and CDR2 sequences are GTSNPN and SVGIG (reference sequence). This CDR3 has 15 amino acids. CDR3 sequence: CAWSVEGLFTDTQYF. DNA for the CDR3: TGTGCCTGGAGTGTTGAGGGCTTGTTCACAGATACGCAGTATTTT.

The chain uses TRBV5-1 and TRBJ2-6; TRBD1 matches at 11 bases. The trim removed 0 bases at V and 4 bases at J, leaving 6 bases unmatched. Germline V gene sequence: CDR1 SGHRS, CDR2 YFSETQ. This CDR3 is built from 18 residues. CDR3 sequence: CASSLGGQGALGANVLTF. In nucleotides, the CDR3 is TGCGCCAGCAGCTTGGGAGGACAGGGGGCATTGGGGGCCAACGTCCTGACTTTC.